A selection of T cell receptor beta chains follows, all from one sample in a study of cytomegalovirus exposure and HLA in healthy donors. Clones were sequenced by immunoSEQ multiplex PCR, and TCRdb holds only the in-frame ones, with some missing. The table records around 130,000 clones, roughly 77% of them present only once. Sequenced: PBMCs. The receptors stem from a middle-aged woman in good health and CMV-seropositive. Both conserved end residues are part of each CDR3. Each record gives: D gene, J gene, V gene, clone size, CDR3 protein, CDR3 DNA. D genes are given only for firm matches. Size values are once, few and many counts, or a class for expanded clones, and some rows have none.

. | TRBJ1-5 | TRBV2 | once | CASSRKGDGSNQPQHF | TGTGCCAGCAGCCGAAAGGGGGACGGTAGCAATCAGCCCCAGCATTTT
. | TRBJ1-5 | TRBV2 | . | CASQVLNQPQHF | TGTGCCAGCCAGGTCCTCAATCAGCCCCAGCATTTT
. | TRBJ1-5 | TRBV5-5 | once | CASSLYREGQPQHF | TGTGCCAGCAGCTTGTACAGGGAGGGACAGCCCCAGCATTTT
TRBD2 | TRBJ2-3 | TRBV5-1 | few | CASSSGLAASTDTQYF | TGCGCCAGCAGCTCGGGACTAGCGGCTAGCACAGATACGCAGTATTTT
TRBD1 | TRBJ2-2 | TRBV10-1 | . | CASSDRGTGELFF | TGCGCCAGCAGCGACAGGGGCACCGGGGAGCTGTTTTTT
. | TRBJ1-2 | TRBV19 | . | CASSSTEHFYGYTF | TGTGCCAGTAGCTCGACAGAACACTTCTATGGCTACACCTTC
. | TRBJ2-5 | TRBV6-5 | few | CASNLGAGSAQYF | TGTGCCAGCAATTTAGGGGCAGGAAGTGCCCAGTACTTC
. | TRBJ2-7 | TRBV28 | . | CASKDEGEQYF | TGTGCCAGCAAGGACGAGGGCGAGCAGTACTTC
. | TRBJ2-7 | TRBV27 | . | CASSLSGETYEQYF | TGTGCCAGCAGTTTGTCAGGGGAGACATACGAGCAGTACTTC
TRBD2 | TRBJ2-5 | TRBV2 | . | CASNPTGGGGLETQYF | TGTGCCAGCAATCCCACTGGCGGGGGGGGACTGGAGACCCAGTACTTC
TRBD2 | TRBJ2-1 | TRBV5-4 | . | CASSLTSGNNEQFF | TGTGCCAGCAGCTTGACTAGCGGAAACAATGAGCAGTTCTTC
. | TRBJ2-7 | TRBV2 | . | CASSEAPSSYEQYF | TGTGCCAGCAGTGAAGCACCGAGCTCCTACGAGCAGTACTTC
. | TRBJ1-2 | TRBV7-9 | . | CASSPLPGRQERNYGYTF | TGTGCCAGCAGCCCGCTCCCGGGGAGGCAAGAAAGGAACTATGGCTACACCTTC
TRBD2 | TRBJ2-2 | TRBV7-8 | . | CASSLSRMGLVVTGELFF | TGTGCCAGCAGCTTAAGTCGGATGGGACTAGTTGTCACCGGGGAGCTGTTTTTT
. | TRBJ2-5 | TRBV9 | few | CASSVESRETQYF | TGTGCCAGCAGCGTAGAATCCCGGGAGACCCAGTACTTC
TRBD1 | TRBJ2-7 | TRBV9 | . | CASSNRDRGYERYF | TGTGCCAGCAGCAACCGGGACAGGGGCTACGAGCGGTACTTC
TRBD1 | TRBJ1-1 | TRBV30 | . | CAWTSGTGREAFF | TGTGCCTGGACTTCCGGGACAGGACGTGAAGCTTTCTTT
TRBD2 | TRBJ2-7 | TRBV27 | . | CASTKGPRAGGGYEQYF | TGTGCCAGCACCAAGGGACCGAGAGCGGGAGGAGGCTACGAGCAGTACTTC
. | TRBJ2-2 | TRBV27 | . | CASSLSGTLNTGELFF | TGTGCCAGCAGTTTATCCGGGACATTGAACACCGGGGAGCTGTTTTTT
TRBD1 | TRBJ1-4 | TRBV13 | once | CASSSWTGTNEKLFF | TGTGCCAGCAGCTCCTGGACAGGGACTAATGAAAAACTGTTTTTT
. | TRBJ1-4 | TRBV25-1 | . | CASLTPLRKKLFF | TGTGCCAGCCTCACCCCCCTACGCAAAAAACTGTTTTTT
TRBD2 | TRBJ2-1 | TRBV5-4 | . | CASSPGLAGDNEQFF | TGTGCCAGCAGCCCGGGACTAGCGGGCGACAATGAGCAGTTCTTC
TRBD1 | TRBJ2-7 | TRBV6-5 | . | CASSRQGAKPYEQYF | TGTGCCAGCAGCCGACAGGGGGCGAAACCTTACGAGCAGTACTTC
. | TRBJ2-7 | TRBV6-5 | . | CASSYSGTGSYEQYF | TGTGCCAGCAGTTACTCTGGGACTGGCTCCTACGAGCAGTACTTC
. | TRBJ2-7 | TRBV5-4 | . | CASSLSPSDYEQYF | TGTGCCAGCAGCTTGAGCCCTTCGGACTACGAGCAGTACTTC
. | TRBJ2-3 | TRBV2 | . | CASSGGPRATDTQYF | TGTGCCAGCAGTGGGGGCCCGAGAGCTACAGATACGCAGTATTTT
. | TRBJ1-3 | TRBV5-1 | few | CASSSTEAANGNTIYF | TGCGCCAGCAGCTCAACGGAAGCGGCGAATGGAAACACCATATATTTT
TRBD2 | TRBJ2-7 | TRBV5-4 | . | CASSFGTSGEYF | TGTGCCAGCAGCTTCGGTACTAGCGGGGAGTACTTC
TRBD1 | TRBJ2-5 | TRBV19 | . | CASSTQGAGETQYF | TGTGCCAGTAGTACACAGGGGGCAGGGGAGACCCAGTACTTC
TRBD1 | TRBJ1-1 | TRBV9 | . | CASSVGQGLTTEAFF | TGTGCCAGCAGCGTAGGACAGGGGCTAACCACTGAAGCTTTCTTT
TRBD2 | TRBJ2-5 | TRBV28 | . | CASTLKSGGWDF | TGTGCCAGCACCCTAAAGTCGGGGGGATGGGACTTC
TRBD1 | TRBJ1-2 | TRBV27 | . | CASSSPGQGHYGYTF | TGTGCCAGCAGTTCTCCGGGACAGGGCCACTATGGCTACACCTTC
TRBD1 | TRBJ1-2 | TRBV2 | . | CASSAPGQGINYGYTF | TGTGCCAGCAGTGCACCGGGACAGGGAATTAACTATGGCTACACCTTC
. | TRBJ2-2 | TRBV27 | . | CAVRGLGRASGELFF | TGTGCCGTCAGGGGTCTGGGGAGGGCCTCCGGGGAGCTGTTTTTT
TRBD1 | TRBJ1-2 | TRBV5-1 | . | CASSLTRQGWDGYTF | TGCGCCAGCAGCTTAACGAGACAGGGATGGGATGGCTACACCTTC
TRBD1 | TRBJ2-7 | TRBV27 | . | CASSFDRVSYEQYF | TGTGCCAGCAGTTTCGACAGGGTATCCTACGAGCAGTACTTC
. | TRBJ2-3 | TRBV4-3 | . | CASSQRQNTDTQYF | TGCGCCAGCAGCCAACGACAGAACACAGATACGCAGTATTTT
TRBD1 | TRBJ1-3 | TRBV28 | once | CASSLGQGSSGNTIYF | TGTGCCAGCAGTCTAGGACAGGGGAGCTCTGGAAACACCATATATTTT
. | TRBJ2-3 | TRBV5-5 | . | CASSTTGASTDTQYF | TGTGCCAGCAGCACGACAGGAGCAAGCACAGATACGCAGTATTTT
TRBD1 | TRBJ1-1 | TRBV6-5 | . | CASNRGSEAFF | TGTGCCAGCAACAGGGGGTCTGAAGCTTTCTTT
. | TRBJ2-7 | TRBV29-1 | . | CSVEPYMGAYEQYF | TGCAGCGTTGAACCCTATATGGGGGCATACGAGCAGTACTTC
TRBD1 | TRBJ2-5 | TRBV9 | . | CASSGEQGIQETQYF | TGTGCCAGCAGCGGGGAACAGGGGATCCAAGAGACCCAGTACTTC
. | TRBJ2-1 | TRBV7-9 | . | CASSLVSSSYNEQFF | TGTGCCAGCAGCTTGGTTTCTAGCTCCTACAATGAGCAGTTCTTC
TRBD2 | TRBJ2-2 | TRBV28 | . | CASCLAGDGFKNTGELFF | TGTGCCAGCTGCCTAGCGGGAGATGGCTTTAAGAACACCGGGGAGCTGTTTTTT
. | TRBJ2-7 | TRBV29-1 | . | CSATGTSYEQYF | TGCAGCGCTACAGGGACCTCCTACGAGCAGTACTTC
. | TRBJ2-5 | TRBV19 | . | CASSIGGRVGETQYF | TGTGCCAGTAGTATAGGTGGCAGGGTGGGCGAGACCCAGTACTTC
TRBD1 | TRBJ1-2 | TRBV5-4 | . | CASSSGQGARGYTF | TGTGCCAGCAGCTCCGGACAGGGGGCGCGAGGCTACACCTTC
TRBD2 | TRBJ2-2 | TRBV27 | . | CASSNGLAGVTGELFF | TGTGCCAGCAGTAACGGACTAGCGGGAGTTACCGGGGAGCTGTTTTTT
TRBD1 | TRBJ1-2 | TRBV7-2 | . | CASSSGQGYGYTF | TGTGCCAGCAGCTCGGGACAGGGGTATGGCTACACCTTC
TRBD2 | TRBJ2-3 | TRBV10-3 | . | CAISERFLAGGGTDTQYF | TGTGCCATCAGTGAAAGGTTCCTAGCGGGAGGGGGCACAGATACGCAGTATTTT